The TCR beta chain under discussion was sequenced for a study of shared clonotypes between healthy human individuals. Measured with immunoSEQ multiplex PCR; TCRdb has only the in-frame clones, and not every one. The table records hundreds of thousands of clones, around 73% of them present only once. The CDR3 contains 15 residues. Between the trimmed V and J ends, which lost 7 bases and 1 base, there was a span of 16 bases. Germline V gives CDR1 MNHEY, CDR2 SVGAGI. It was into CD45RA+ naive and CD45RA-negative memory subsets that the CD4+ cells were split. Material: memory CD4+ T cells sorted from blood. Subset: CD45RA-negative fraction. This receptor was taken from a woman under 40 in good health. The J gene is TRBJ1-1, the V gene TRBV6-5; D is possibly TRBD1 (6 bases). CDR3 nucleotide sequence: TGTGCCAGCACCCCACGCGGGGGGCCGAACACTGAAGCTTTCTTT. It translates to CASTPRGGPNTEAFF.